This T cell receptor beta chain comes out of a study of T cells after somatic rescue of genetic block. V lost 1 base and J 10 bases, leaving 10 bases between the germline ends. CDR3 size: 13 residues. Per the germline V gene, CDR1 is LGHNA and CDR2 is YNFKEQ. This table comes from immunoSEQ multiplex PCR, and its TCRdb copy is limited to in-frame clones, with some not included. The sample yields 55,000 to 75,000 clones, 85% to 95% seen once. This sequence joins TRBV4-2 and TRBJ1-4; D may be TRBD1 (5 bases). Sequenced: peripheral blood mononuclear cells (PBMCs). The receptor was isolated from a middle-aged man. CDR3 sequence: CASSQAGEVKLFF. The DNA of the CDR3 is TGTGCCAGCAGCCAAGCGGGGGAGGTAAAACTGTTTTTT.